Listed below are T cell receptor beta chains from one sample, sequenced in a study of glioma-infiltrating T cells after dendritic cell vaccination. The data were produced by immunoSEQ multiplex PCR, yet TCRdb's version contains in-frame clones alone and is incomplete. The data contain tens of thousands of clones, less than 90% of them singletons. The specimen comprised blood, sampled after dendritic cell vaccination. The receptors stem from a human donor with glioblastoma. The CDR3 runs from the conserved cysteine through the conserved F or W. The D gene is left open where the match is weak. Size tells how often a clone was seen (once, few, many) or the class of an expanded clone, and some rows leave it out.

d_call: TRBD1; clone_size: once; v_call: TRBV7-2; j_call: TRBJ1-6; cdr3_aa: CASSSRTGMDSPLHF; cdr3_nt: TGTGCCAGCAGCTCGCGGACAGGGATGGATTCACCCCTCCACTTT
d_call: NA; clone_size: few; v_call: TRBV10-3; j_call: TRBJ1-3; cdr3_aa: CAISDPRGAGNTIYF; cdr3_nt: TGTGCCATCAGTGATCCCCGGGGGGCTGGAAACACCATATATTTT
d_call: NA; clone_size: NA; v_call: TRBV7-2; j_call: TRBJ2-2; cdr3_aa: CASSLHRNTGELFF; cdr3_nt: TGTGCCAGCAGCTTACATAGGAACACCGGGGAGCTGTTTTTT
d_call: TRBD1; clone_size: NA; v_call: TRBV2; j_call: TRBJ1-2; cdr3_aa: CASSPGGYGYTF; cdr3_nt: TGTGCCAGCAGCCCAGGGGGCTATGGCTACACCTTC
d_call: TRBD2; clone_size: few; v_call: TRBV2; j_call: TRBJ2-1; cdr3_aa: CASKASGYNEQFF; cdr3_nt: TGTGCCAGCAAGGCTAGCGGATACAATGAGCAGTTCTTC
d_call: NA; clone_size: NA; v_call: TRBV6-5; j_call: TRBJ1-2; cdr3_aa: CASSRNRLRLGYTF; cdr3_nt: TGTGCCAGCAGTCGCAACAGGTTACGCCTTGGCTACACCTTC
d_call: TRBD1; clone_size: once; v_call: TRBV4-2; j_call: TRBJ2-4; cdr3_aa: CASSPQGVAKNIQYF; cdr3_nt: TGTGCCAGCAGCCCGCAGGGGGTGGCCAAAAACATTCAGTACTTC
d_call: NA; clone_size: NA; v_call: TRBV6-5; j_call: TRBJ1-2; cdr3_aa: CASSYGHGYTF; cdr3_nt: TGTGCCAGCAGTTACGGGCATGGCTACACCTTC
d_call: TRBD1; clone_size: NA; v_call: TRBV7-3; j_call: TRBJ1-1; cdr3_aa: CASSLTGGNGEAFF; cdr3_nt: TGTGCCAGCAGTCTGACAGGGGGCAATGGTGAAGCTTTCTTT
d_call: TRBD1; clone_size: NA; v_call: TRBV7-7; j_call: TRBJ2-2; cdr3_aa: CASSPRTGPGELFF; cdr3_nt: TGTGCTAGCAGCCCAAGGACAGGGCCCGGGGAGCTGTTTTTT
d_call: NA; clone_size: once; v_call: TRBV5-1; j_call: TRBJ1-1; cdr3_aa: CASSLAGQGTEAFF; cdr3_nt: TGCGCCAGCAGCTTGGCCGGTCAGGGGACTGAAGCTTTCTTT
d_call: NA; clone_size: NA; v_call: TRBV5-1; j_call: TRBJ2-7; cdr3_aa: CASSSGFSKQYF; cdr3_nt: TGCGCCAGCAGCTCGGGATTTAGCAAGCAGTACTTC
d_call: TRBD2; clone_size: NA; v_call: TRBV5-6; j_call: TRBJ2-1; cdr3_aa: CASSLTKTSEDEQFF; cdr3_nt: TGTGCCAGCAGCTTGACCAAGACTAGCGAGGACGAGCAGTTCTTC
d_call: TRBD2; clone_size: few; v_call: TRBV7-9; j_call: TRBJ2-7; cdr3_aa: CASSAKSGGNYEQYF; cdr3_nt: TGTGCCAGCAGCGCCAAGAGCGGGGGGAACTACGAGCAGTACTTC
d_call: TRBD2; clone_size: NA; v_call: TRBV11-3; j_call: TRBJ2-3; cdr3_aa: CASSQGLASDTQYF; cdr3_nt: TGTGCCAGCAGCCAGGGACTAGCCTCAGATACGCAGTATTTT
d_call: NA; clone_size: NA; v_call: TRBV7-9; j_call: TRBJ2-1; cdr3_aa: CASSSMRDASRNEQFF; cdr3_nt: TGTGCCAGCAGCTCTATGCGGGACGCATCAAGGAATGAGCAGTTCTTC
d_call: TRBD2; clone_size: NA; v_call: TRBV18; j_call: TRBJ2-1; cdr3_aa: CASSPSGGAVNEQFF; cdr3_nt: TGTGCCAGCTCACCGAGCGGGGGGGCCGTCAATGAGCAGTTCTTC
d_call: TRBD1; clone_size: NA; v_call: TRBV11-2; j_call: TRBJ2-1; cdr3_aa: CASSSGQGMAQFF; cdr3_nt: TGTGCCAGCAGCTCTGGACAGGGTATGGCGCAGTTCTTC